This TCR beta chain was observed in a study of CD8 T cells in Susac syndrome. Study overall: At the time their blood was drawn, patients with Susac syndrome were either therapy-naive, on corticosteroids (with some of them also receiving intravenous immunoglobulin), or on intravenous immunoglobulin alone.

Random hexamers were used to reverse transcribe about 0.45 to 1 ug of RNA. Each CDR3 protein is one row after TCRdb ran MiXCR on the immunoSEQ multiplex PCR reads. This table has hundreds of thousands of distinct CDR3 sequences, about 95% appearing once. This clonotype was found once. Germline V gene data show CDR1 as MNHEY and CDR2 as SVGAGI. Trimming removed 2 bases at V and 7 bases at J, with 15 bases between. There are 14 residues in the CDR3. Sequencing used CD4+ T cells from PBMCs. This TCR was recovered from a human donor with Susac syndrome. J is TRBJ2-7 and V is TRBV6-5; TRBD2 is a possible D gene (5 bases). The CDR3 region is CASSYRDPLGEQYF. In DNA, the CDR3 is TGTGCCAGCAGTTACCGGGATCCCCTGGGGGAGCAGTACTTC.